This T cell receptor (beta chain) was sequenced in a study of response to subunit inactivated influenza vaccine. CDR1 is DFQATT and CDR2 is SNEGSKA in the germline V gene (reference sequence). Trimming took 0 bases from V and 3 from J, leaving 9 bases between them. CDR3 length: 14 residues. MiXCR, run by TCRdb on the RT-PCR reads, gives a single entry per CDR3 protein. Among about 570,000 distinct CDR3 sequences listed, roughly 10% were seen once. In this sample, this clonotype turned up many times. These same data were also listed under a study on T cells expressing NK-cell markers. That source reports: Libraries used 5'RACE template switching adding universal primer site and UMIs. Among the eight sequenced donors, seven tested HCMV-seropositive and one tested seronegative. For 6 or 7 donors, the dominant NKG2C+ clonotypes made up roughly 1.0-7.0% of their CD8+ T cells. One observes that, in a few donors, these clonotypes were also the leading ones within the CD3+CD56-NKG2C+ fraction.

This material consisted of PBMCs from blood, taken on the day of vaccination. This TCR was recovered from a man aged 50-59 years who received an inactivated influenza vaccine. V gene TRBV20-1 combines with J gene TRBJ1-5, with D possibly matching TRBD1 (5 bases). The CDR3 loop is CSARDGGDNQPQHF. The CDR3 nucleotides read TGCAGTGCTAGAGATGGAGGGGACAATCAGCCCCAGCATTTT.